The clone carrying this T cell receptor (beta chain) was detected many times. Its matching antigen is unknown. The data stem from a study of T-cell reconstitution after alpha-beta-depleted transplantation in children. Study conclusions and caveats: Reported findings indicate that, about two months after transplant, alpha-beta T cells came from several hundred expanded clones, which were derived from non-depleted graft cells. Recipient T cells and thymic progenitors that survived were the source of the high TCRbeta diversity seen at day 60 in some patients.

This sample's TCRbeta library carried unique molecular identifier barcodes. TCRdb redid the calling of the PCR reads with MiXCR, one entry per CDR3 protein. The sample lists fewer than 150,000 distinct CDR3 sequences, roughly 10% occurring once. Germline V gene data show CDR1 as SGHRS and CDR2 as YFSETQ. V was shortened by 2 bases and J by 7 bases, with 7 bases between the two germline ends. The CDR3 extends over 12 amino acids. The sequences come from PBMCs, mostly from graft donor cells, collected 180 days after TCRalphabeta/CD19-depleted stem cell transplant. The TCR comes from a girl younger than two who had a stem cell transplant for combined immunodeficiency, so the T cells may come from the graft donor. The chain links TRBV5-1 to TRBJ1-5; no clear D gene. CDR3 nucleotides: TGCGCCAGCAGCTTTACCGGACAGCCCCAGCATTTT. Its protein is CASSFTGQPQHF.